These 23 T cell receptor beta chains came from one sample sequenced in a study of blood T cell repertoires in COVID-19. Some clones are missing from TCRdb's copy, which holds only in-frame ones; the method was immunoSEQ multiplex PCR. This sample has 200,000 to 250,000 clones, with roughly 92% found just once. The specimen sequenced was peripheral blood. Source of these receptors: a man between 60 and 75 years old with COVID-19, enrolled during active disease.

This clone was counted a single time. The rearrangement joins TRBV29-1 to TRBJ1-5; D not certain. The V and J ends lost 5 bases and 0 bases respectively, with 8 bases between them. The CDR3 length is 13 residues. From germline, CDR1 is SQVTM and CDR2 ANQGSEA. CDR3 protein: CSVYENSNQPQHF. CDR3 nucleotide sequence: TGCAGCGTTTACGAGAATAGCAATCAGCCCCAGCATTTT. Combining the CDR3 with reference TRBV29-1 and TRBJ1-5 gives the whole variable domain SAVISQKPSRDICQRGTSLTIQCQVDSQVTMMFWYRQQPGQSLTLIATANQGSEATYESGFVIDKFPISRPNLTFSTLTVSNMSPEDSSIYLCSVYENSNQPQHFGDGTRLSIL.

The J gene is TRBJ2-5, the V gene TRBV11-2; 12 bases align to TRBD2. Germline V CDR1 and CDR2: SGHAT, FQNNGV. This CDR3 spans 14 amino acids. After removal of 5 bases from V and 12 bases from J, the junction contained 10 bases not matched to a gene. CDR3 sequence (DNA): TGTGCCAGCAGCCGCAAACTAGCGGGGGGCCACGAGTACTTC. Protein: CASSRKLAGGHEYF.

J is TRBJ2-3 and V is TRBV28; 7 bases agree with TRBD2. The length of the CDR3 is 15 residues. Per the germline V gene, CDR1 is MDHEN and CDR2 is SYDVKM. Losses at the gene ends were 7 bases for V and 6 bases for J; bases not matched to a gene: 13. The CDR3 sequence is CASNQREWRVDTQYF. Here the CDR3 DNA reads TGTGCCAGCAATCAGCGGGAATGGCGCGTCGATACGCAGTATTTT. Based on the CDR3 plus reference TRBV28 and TRBJ2-3, the full variable domain is DVKVTQSSRYLVKRTGEKVFLECVQDMDHENMFWYRQDPGLGLRLIYFSYDVKMKEKGDIPEGYSVSREKKERFSLILESASTNQTSMYLCASNQREWRVDTQYFGPGTRLTVL.

The chain carries TRBV1 and TRBJ2-3; TRBD2, as called in the table, went unchecked against the DNA. TRBV1 is tagged as a pseudogene. This CDR3 is 16 amino acids long. The CDR3 spells CTSSPNSGTSTDTQYF. CDR3 nucleotides: TGCACCAGCAGTCCCAATAGCGGGACTAGCACAGATACGCAGTATTTT.

V is TRBV27 and J is TRBJ2-2; 7 bases line up with TRBD2. V shed 2 bases, J shed 5 bases, and the junction held 5 bases outside the gene matches. The CDR3 is 15 residues long. CDR1 and CDR2 from the germline V gene are MNHEY and SMNVEV (reference sequence). The CDR3 spells CASSLSREGTGELFF. CDR3 sequence (DNA): TGTGCCAGCAGTTTAAGCAGGGAGGGGACCGGGGAGCTGTTTTTT.

The chain joins TRBV10-3 to TRBJ2-7, with TRBD2 matching over 10 bases. The CDR3 is 15 amino acids. CDR1 is ENHRY, CDR2 SYGVKD, per germline. The J segment lost 3 bases and the V segment lost 4 bases, leaving 6 bases of the junction unmatched. The CDR3 protein is CAISGLASGGYEQYF. CDR3 nucleotides: TGTGCCATCAGTGGTTTGGCTAGCGGGGGCTACGAGCAGTACTTC.

The V call is TRBV12-3 or TRBV12-4, the J call TRBJ1-2; D gene unclear. The germline V and J ends were trimmed by 6 bases and 4 bases, with 6 bases remaining between them. CDR3 length: 11 residues. The CDR3 DNA is TGTGCCAGCAGCACATCCTATGGCTACACCTTC. Translating it yields CASSTSYGYTF.

J is TRBJ2-1 and V is TRBV24-1; TRBD2 matches at 10 bases. Trimming removed 3 bases from V and 7 bases from J; junction bases left unmatched: 5. The germline CDR1 and CDR2 sequences are KGHDR and SFDVKD. The CDR3 length is 15 residues. In DNA form, the CDR3 reads TGTGCCACCAGTGATACCCGGACTAGCGGAAATGAGCAGTTCTTC. It translates to CATSDTRTSGNEQFF.

This sequence joins TRBV7-2 and TRBJ2-3, with TRBD2 matching over 8 bases. The CDR3 runs to 13 residues. Germline V gives CDR1 SGHTA, CDR2 FQGNSA. Unmatched junction bases numbered 0, after V lost 7 bases and J lost 0 bases. The CDR3, as DNA: TGTGCCAGCACTAGCGGGAGCACAGATACGCAGTATTTT. Amino acid sequence: CASTSGSTDTQYF.

This rearrangement joins TRBV28 to TRBJ2-7, with 8 bases lining up with TRBD1. From germline, CDR1 is MDHEN and CDR2 SYDVKM. The junction had 13 bases not matched to a gene; V was cut back by 5 bases and J by 7 bases. This CDR3 is 15 amino acids long. The CDR3 reads CASSPATGVFREQYF. The CDR3 DNA reads TGTGCCAGCAGTCCGGCGACAGGGGTTTTTAGGGAGCAGTACTTC. The whole variable domain, remainder taken from reference TRBV28 and TRBJ2-7, is DVKVTQSSRYLVKRTGEKVFLECVQDMDHENMFWYRQDPGLGLRLIYFSYDVKMKEKGDIPEGYSVSREKKERFSLILESASTNQTSMYLCASSPATGVFREQYFGPGTRLTVT.

V and J are TRBV10-3 and TRBJ2-2, with unresolved D. V was clipped by 2 bases and J by 3 bases, with 4 bases between them. The CDR3 sequence is 13 residues long. The germline gives CDR1 ENHRY, CDR2 SYGVKD. As DNA, the CDR3 is TGTGCCATCAGTGAGGGCTACACCGGGGAGCTGTTTTTT. It codes for CAISEGYTGELFF.

The chain has TRBV12-5 and TRBJ2-1, with 8 nucleotides matching TRBD2. CDR1 is LGHNT and CDR2 is FRNRAP in the germline V gene. The CDR3 is 17 amino acids. V dropped 1 base and J dropped 4; count of bases not matched to a gene: 9. The CDR3 is CASGLARLAGTYNEQFF. DNA for the CDR3: TGTGCTAGTGGTTTGGCGCGGCTAGCGGGCACATACAATGAGCAGTTCTTC.

The chain employs TRBV6-6 and TRBJ2-3; TRBD2 aligns across 9 bases. This CDR3 has 14 amino acids. The V gene's germline CDR1 is MNHNY and CDR2 SVGAGI (reference sequence). Germline trimming cut 5 bases from V and 3 bases from J; bases unmatched to any gene: 3. Written as DNA, the CDR3 is TGTGCCAGCAGTCGTAGCGGGAGAACAGATACGCAGTATTTT. This encodes CASSRSGRTDTQYF.

This sequence joins TRBV7-2 and TRBJ2-1; 7 nucleotides agree with TRBD2. The ends lost 6 bases at V and 0 bases at J; junction bases unmatched: 5. Germline V lookup: CDR1 SGHTA, CDR2 FQGNSA. The CDR3 extends over 15 amino acids. This CDR3 is CASSQLASSYNEQFF. CDR3 nucleotide sequence: TGTGCCAGCAGTCAACTAGCGTCCTCCTACAATGAGCAGTTCTTC.

The gene calls are TRBV6-5 and TRBJ1-2; D unclear. V shed 7 bases and J shed 7 bases, with 13 bases lying between them. The CDR3 extends over 12 amino acids. CDR1 and CDR2 from the germline V gene are MNHEY and SVGAGI. The DNA of the CDR3 is TGTGCCAGCACCAATTGGGCGAGTGGCTACACCTTC. Translating it yields CASTNWASGYTF.

A remark on this clone: Other DNA sequences of this sample code for an identical CDR3. This rearrangement joins TRBV18 to TRBJ1-6; TRBD1 matches at 7 bases. Germline V gene data show CDR1 as KGHSH and CDR2 as LQKENI. V was pared by 4 bases and J by 5 bases, with 2 bases of the junction left unmatched. CDR3 length: 14 residues. The CDR3 spells CASSRDRDNSPLHF. CDR3 nucleotide sequence: TGTGCCAGCTCACGTGACAGGGATAATTCACCCCTCCACTTT.

The chain has TRBV5-1 and TRBJ1-1, with D unresolved. V lost 0 bases, J lost 11 bases, and 17 bases lay in between. Germline CDR1 SGHRS, CDR2 YFSETQ. This CDR3 has 14 amino acids. The CDR3 region is CASSLEISPNHAFF. In DNA, the CDR3 is TGCGCCAGCAGCTTGGAGATAAGCCCTAATCATGCTTTCTTT.

The rearrangement uses TRBV5-1 and TRBJ2-7, with TRBD2 matching over 11 bases. The V and J ends lost 1 base and 7 bases, in that order; junction bases with no gene match: 7. Germline V gives CDR1 SGHRS, CDR2 YFSETQ. The CDR3 is made up of 15 amino acids. The CDR3 DNA reads as TGCGCCAGCAGCTTGAGGGCTAGCGGGGGGCGAGAGCAGTACTTC. Translating gives CASSLRASGGREQYF. Full variable domain (remainder filled in from reference TRBV5-1 and TRBJ2-7): KAGVTQTPRYLIKTRGQQVTLSCSPISGHRSVSWYQQTPGQGLQFLFEYFSETQRNKGNFPGRFSGRQFSNSRSEMNVSTLELGDSALYLCASSLRASGGREQYFGPGTRLTVT.

This chain connects TRBV9 to TRBJ1-4; maybe TRBD1 (6 bases). V was shortened by 4 bases and J by 0 bases, with 10 bases between the two germline ends. CDR1 is SGDLS, CDR2 YYNGEE, per germline. CDR3 length: 15 amino acids. The CDR3 here is CASSFQGSTNEKLFF. The CDR3 nucleotides are TGTGCCAGCAGCTTTCAGGGGTCAACTAATGAAAAACTGTTTTTT.

This clone has a handful of counts. V and J are TRBV2 and TRBJ1-1; TRBD1 is a possible D gene (6 bases). The germline V and J ends were trimmed by 6 bases and 2 bases, with 13 bases remaining between them. The CDR3 runs 14 residues. Germline V lookup: CDR1 SNHLY, CDR2 FYNNEI. CDR3 nucleotides: TGTGCCAGCAGCAGTCAGGGGAGTAACACTGAAGCTTTCTTT. It codes for CASSSQGSNTEAFF. Using reference TRBV2 and TRBJ1-1 for the parts outside the CDR3, the full variable domain is EPEVTQTPSHQVTQMGQEVILRCVPISNHLYFYWYRQILGQKVEFLVSFYNNEISEKSEIFDDQFSVERPDGSNFTLKIRSTKLEDSAMYFCASSSQGSNTEAFFGQGTRLTVV.

The chain has TRBV5-1 and TRBJ2-1; 7 bases map to TRBD2. From germline, CDR1 is SGHRS and CDR2 YFSETQ. Germline trimming cut 1 base from V and 6 bases from J; bases unmatched to any gene: 7. The CDR3 is made up of 15 amino acids. CDR3 residues: CASSLRTSAGNEQFF. CDR3 bases: TGCGCCAGCAGCTTGAGAACTAGCGCAGGCAATGAGCAGTTCTTC.

The V and J genes are TRBV29-1 and TRBJ2-7; 9 bases fit TRBD1. The V and J ends lost 3 bases and 3 bases, in that order; junction bases with no gene match: 0. The CDR3 runs to 12 residues. From germline, CDR1 is SQVTM and CDR2 ANQGSEA. This CDR3 is CSVEGQGYEQYF. The CDR3 nucleotides are TGCAGCGTTGAGGGACAGGGCTACGAGCAGTACTTC.

The rearrangement joins TRBV18 to TRBJ2-7; D is possibly TRBD1 (6 bases). V gave up 4 bases and J gave up 3 bases, with 13 bases separating them. CDR1 and CDR2 from the germline V gene are KGHSH and LQKENI. The CDR3 is 14 residues long. The DNA for the CDR3 is TGTGCCAGCTCACGTATCAGGGGAAACTACGAGCAGTACTTC. The encoded protein is CASSRIRGNYEQYF.